A single sample gave rise to the 9 T cell receptor beta chains below, sequenced in a study of tissue T cells after allogeneic stem cell transplantation. Repertoires were generated with immunoSEQ multiplex PCR, while TCRdb's copy carries only in-frame clones and drops some. The sample holds 6,000 to 8,000 clones, 65% to 80% seen once. Source material: blood. The receptor set was obtained from a female BALB/c mouse in good health. These mice share the MHC haplotype H2-d.

For this clone: Gene names refer to mouse genes. The read halts 1 residue ahead of the CDR3 end, with the missing end drawn from the germline J gene. The chain recombines TRBV5 with TRBJ2-7; TRBD2 aligns across 12 bases. Germline loops: CDR1 LGHNA, CDR2 YNLKQL (reference sequence). This CDR3 has 16 residues. V trimming: 0 bases; J trimming: 4 bases; junction bases outside the gene matches: 4. The CDR3 here is CASSQDSGTGGYEQYF. CDR3 DNA, as far as it was read: TGTGCCAGCAGCCAAGATTCAGGGACTGGGGGGTATGAACAGTAC.

For this clone: The gene names here belong to mouse. With the read ending 1 residue before the CDR3 end, the germline J gene is used to fill in that end. This rearrangement joins TRBV13-3 to TRBJ2-5, with a tentative D call TRBD1 (5 bases). CDR1 is NNHDY, CDR2 SYVADS, per germline. The CDR3 runs 13 residues. V was trimmed by 2 bases and J by 4 bases, leaving 8 bases between them. Incomplete CDR3 DNA: TGTGCCAGCAGTGACCAGGGAAAAGACACCCAGTAC. Amino acids: CASSDQGKDTQY. The entire CDR3 protein reads CASSDQGKDTQYF.

This clone was seen only a few times. Any gene name here is a mouse gene name. With the read ending 1 residue before the CDR3 end, the germline J gene is used to fill in that end. The V gene is TRBV13-3, the J gene TRBJ1-2, with D possibly matching TRBD1 (6 bases). The V and J ends lost 7 bases and 0 bases respectively, with 7 bases between them. Germline CDR1 NNHDY, CDR2 SYVADS. This CDR3 has 12 amino acids. The CDR3 here is CASGTTNSDYTF. The part of the CDR3 DNA that was read is TGTGCCAGCGGGACAACAAACTCCGACTACACC.

About this clone: Mouse names are used for the genes. The read falls 1 residue short of the CDR3 end, and the missing part is taken from the germline J gene. The rearrangement joins TRBV31 to TRBJ1-4; no clear D. Germline CDR1 GKSSPN, CDR2 SITVG. This CDR3 region has 12 residues. The CDR3 bases that were read are TGTGCGGAGGGAATTTCCAACGAAAGATTATTT. Translating gives CAEGISNERLF. The whole CDR3 protein reads CAEGISNERLFF. The complete variable domain, with remaining parts taken from reference TRBV31 and TRBJ1-4, reads AQTIHQWPVAEIKAVGSPLSLGCTIKGKSSPNLYWYWQATGGTLQQLFYSITVGQVESVVQLNLSASRPKDDQFILSTEKLLLSHSGFYLCAEGISNERLFFGHGTKLSVL.

A remark on this clone: Here the gene names and germline are mouse. Read data end 1 residue before the CDR3 end; the end is taken from the germline J gene. This chain connects TRBV5 to TRBJ2-5; a possible D gene is TRBD1 (6 bases). CDR3 length: 15 amino acids. Trimming shortened V by 4 bases and J by 0 bases, and 11 bases separated the two germline ends. The germline CDR1 and CDR2 sequences are LGHNA and YNLKQL (reference sequence). The CDR3 reads CASSPGTINQDTQYF. The part of the CDR3 DNA that was read is TGTGCCAGCAGCCCCGGGACAATTAACCAAGACACCCAGTAC.

As regards this clone: The gene names given are mouse names. The CDR3 extends 1 residue past the end of the read, so its final part is completed from the germline J gene. The chain recombines TRBV1 with TRBJ2-7; 9 bases map to TRBD2. CDR3 length: 14 amino acids. Germline lookup yields CDR1 NSQYPW and CDR2 LRSPGD (reference sequence). The J segment lost 5 bases and the V segment lost 3 bases, leaving 5 bases of the junction unmatched. The CDR3: CTCSAWGGAHEQYF. The CDR3 bases that were read are TGCACCTGCAGTGCTTGGGGGGGCGCCCATGAACAGTAC.

This clone was recorded a few times. Gene names and germline match the mouse. Coverage ceases 1 residue before the CDR3 finishes, and the germline J gene fills in the end. This chain connects TRBV19 to TRBJ2-3; 10 bases are shared with TRBD2. The CDR3 totals 15 residues. Germline CDR1 and CDR2: FNHDT and SITEND (reference sequence). Losses at the gene ends were 5 bases for V and 2 bases for J; bases not matched to a gene: 5. The CDR3 DNA, read in part, is TGTGCCAGCAGCCAGACTGGGGGGTTTGCAGAAACGCTGTAT. Its protein is CASSQTGGFAETLY. Given in full, the CDR3 is CASSQTGGFAETLYF.

This clone was observed a few times. The gene names here belong to mouse. Coverage ceases 1 residue before the CDR3 finishes, and the germline J gene fills in the end. V and J are TRBV13-3 and TRBJ1-4, with 8 bases that match TRBD1. This CDR3 is 14 amino acids long. V shed 2 bases and J 7 bases; nucleotides not matched to a gene: 4. The germline gives CDR1 NNHDY, CDR2 SYVADS. The CDR3 protein is CASSDPGGSERLFF. The CDR3 bases that were read are TGTGCCAGCAGTGACCCAGGGGGCAGCGAAAGATTATTT. The full variable domain, with the rest looked up from reference TRBV13-3 and TRBJ1-4, is EAAVTQSPRSKVAVTGGKVTLSCHQTNNHDYMYWYRQDTGHGLRLIHYSYVADSTEKGDIPDGYKASRPSQENFSLILELASLSQTAVYFCASSDPGGSERLFFGHGTKLSVL.

Comment on this clone: Any gene name here is a mouse gene name. Coverage ceases 1 residue before the CDR3 finishes, and the germline J gene fills in the end. The chain has TRBV5 and TRBJ2-4; D may match TRBD1 or TRBD2 (5 bases each). Trimming took 1 base from V and 0 from J, leaving 5 bases between them. Germline CDR1 and CDR2: LGHNA and YNLKQL (reference sequence). The CDR3 spans 14 residues. The DNA read from the CDR3 is TGTGCCAGCAGCCAAGGGGGGAGTCAAAACACCTTGTAC. Its translation is CASSQGGSQNTLY. The whole CDR3 sequence is CASSQGGSQNTLYF.